A selection of T cell receptor beta chains follows, all from one sample in a study of early T cells in non-severe SARS-CoV-2 infection. TCRdb itself ran the 5' RACE reads through MiXCR, one entry per CDR3 protein. The data show 53,000 or so distinct CDR3 sequences, approximately 12% seen once. Material: whole blood, obtained at baseline. The receptors originated from an adult who was a healthcare worker with PCR-confirmed SARS-CoV-2 infection or an uninfected control (not recorded which). Each CDR3 is given with its conserved first and last residue. Each record gives: J gene, V gene, D gene, clone size, CDR3 DNA, CDR3 protein. The D gene is left open where the match is weak. Clone size is stated in some rows and not others, as once, few, many or a class when expanded.

j_call: TRBJ1-5
v_call: TRBV29-1
d_call: TRBD1
clone_size: .
cdr3_nt: TGCAGCGTTGTACCAGGGGGCCCGAATCAGCCCCAGCATTTT
cdr3_aa: CSVVPGGPNQPQHF

j_call: TRBJ2-7
v_call: TRBV21-1
d_call: .
clone_size: few
cdr3_nt: TGTGCCAGCAGCAAAGGTGACAGGGTCTCCTACGAGCAGTACTTC
cdr3_aa: CASSKGDRVSYEQYF

j_call: TRBJ2-5
v_call: TRBV6-1
d_call: .
clone_size: medium-sized
cdr3_nt: TGTGCCAGCAGTGAAGCTCCGGGACAACAAGAGACCCAGTACTTC
cdr3_aa: CASSEAPGQQETQYF

j_call: TRBJ2-5
v_call: TRBV5-4
d_call: TRBD2
clone_size: .
cdr3_nt: TGTGCCAGCAGCCGAACGCTTGCGGGAGCTCGGGAGACCCAGTACTTC
cdr3_aa: CASSRTLAGARETQYF

j_call: TRBJ2-2
v_call: TRBV9
d_call: TRBD1
clone_size: few
cdr3_nt: TGTGCCAGCGCGGACAGGGCCAACACCGGGGAGCTGTTTTTT
cdr3_aa: CASADRANTGELFF

j_call: TRBJ2-3
v_call: TRBV27
d_call: TRBD1
clone_size: .
cdr3_nt: TGTGCCAGCAGTTTTAACAGGGGAACAGATACGCAGTATTTT
cdr3_aa: CASSFNRGTDTQYF

j_call: TRBJ2-2
v_call: TRBV12-3/TRBV12-4
d_call: .
clone_size: .
cdr3_nt: TGTGCCAGCAGTTTAAGGAACAGGCACACCGGGGAGCTGTTTTTT
cdr3_aa: CASSLRNRHTGELFF

j_call: TRBJ2-5
v_call: TRBV9
d_call: TRBD2
clone_size: few
cdr3_nt: TGTGCCAGCAGTAAGGGACTAGCGGGGGGCGAAGAGACCCAGTACTTC
cdr3_aa: CASSKGLAGGEETQYF

j_call: TRBJ1-2
v_call: TRBV28
d_call: .
clone_size: .
cdr3_nt: TGTGCCAGCAGGGGCGCAAGGGCGGCTAACTATGGCTACACCTTC
cdr3_aa: CASRGARAANYGYTF

j_call: TRBJ1-5
v_call: TRBV20-1
d_call: .
clone_size: many
cdr3_nt: TGCAGTGCTCCCCCCGCACATAGCAATCAGCCCCAGCATTTT
cdr3_aa: CSAPPAHSNQPQHF

j_call: TRBJ2-1
v_call: TRBV7-3
d_call: TRBD2
clone_size: .
cdr3_nt: TGTGCCAGCAGCTTGACTAGCGGGAGGTACAATGAGCAGTTCTTC
cdr3_aa: CASSLTSGRYNEQFF

j_call: TRBJ1-1
v_call: TRBV29-1
d_call: TRBD1
clone_size: few
cdr3_nt: TGCAGCGTTGAGAGGGGGCTAGACACTGAAGCTTTCTTT
cdr3_aa: CSVERGLDTEAFF

j_call: TRBJ2-1
v_call: TRBV10-3
d_call: TRBD1
clone_size: .
cdr3_nt: TGTGCCATCAGTCAGCAGGGGGCCTCCTACAATGAGCAGTTCTTC
cdr3_aa: CAISQQGASYNEQFF

j_call: TRBJ1-2
v_call: TRBV3-1
d_call: TRBD1
clone_size: few
cdr3_nt: TGTGCCAGCAGCCAAACGACAGGGACCGGCTACACCTTC
cdr3_aa: CASSQTTGTGYTF

j_call: TRBJ1-1
v_call: TRBV11-2
d_call: TRBD1
clone_size: .
cdr3_nt: TGTGCCAGCAGCCAACCCGCACAGGGGAGAGCTGAAGCTTTCTTT
cdr3_aa: CASSQPAQGRAEAFF

j_call: TRBJ2-7
v_call: TRBV12-5
d_call: .
clone_size: few
cdr3_nt: TGTGCTAGTGGTCCCCCCTCGGGGTCGGGTTACGAGCAGTACTTC
cdr3_aa: CASGPPSGSGYEQYF

j_call: TRBJ2-1
v_call: TRBV29-1
d_call: TRBD2
clone_size: few
cdr3_nt: TGCAGCCCCTTGTCGAGCGGGGGGCAGTTCTTC
cdr3_aa: CSPLSSGGQFF

j_call: TRBJ1-2
v_call: TRBV7-2
d_call: .
clone_size: .
cdr3_nt: TGTGCCAGCAGCTTAATAACCGGGGATGGCTACACCTTC
cdr3_aa: CASSLITGDGYTF

j_call: TRBJ2-1
v_call: TRBV29-1
d_call: TRBD2
clone_size: .
cdr3_nt: TGCAGCGTTGGTAAGACTAGCTTATACAATGAGCAGTTCTTC
cdr3_aa: CSVGKTSLYNEQFF

j_call: TRBJ2-5
v_call: TRBV6-5
d_call: .
clone_size: .
cdr3_nt: TGTGCCAGCAGTTACACGACCCTAGCCAGGGTAGAGACCCAGTACTTC
cdr3_aa: CASSYTTLARVETQYF

j_call: TRBJ1-1
v_call: TRBV5-1
d_call: .
clone_size: few
cdr3_nt: TGCGCCAGCAGCTTGGACGGGGATCCAAGGACTGAAGCTTTCTTT
cdr3_aa: CASSLDGDPRTEAFF

j_call: TRBJ2-1
v_call: TRBV11-2
d_call: TRBD2
clone_size: .
cdr3_nt: TGTGCCAGCAGCTTAGTTTCCCTAGCGGGTGGAAACAATGAGCAGTTCTTC
cdr3_aa: CASSLVSLAGGNNEQFF

j_call: TRBJ2-7
v_call: TRBV28
d_call: TRBD2
clone_size: few
cdr3_nt: TGTGCCAACAGTAAACCACGGCTAGCGGAATACGAGCAGTACTTC
cdr3_aa: CANSKPRLAEYEQYF

j_call: TRBJ2-7
v_call: TRBV24-1
d_call: TRBD2
clone_size: few
cdr3_nt: TGTGCCACCAGTGATTTGGAGGGGACTAGCGGGTTCTACGAGCAGTACTTC
cdr3_aa: CATSDLEGTSGFYEQYF

j_call: TRBJ2-7
v_call: TRBV27
d_call: TRBD1
clone_size: .
cdr3_nt: TGTGCCAGCAGTGCCGGGACAGGGGGCCTTAAGCAGTACTTC
cdr3_aa: CASSAGTGGLKQYF

j_call: TRBJ1-1
v_call: TRBV6-2/TRBV6-3
d_call: .
clone_size: .
cdr3_nt: TGTGCCAGCACCCCCCGGCCCGGGGTCACTGAAGCTTTCTTT
cdr3_aa: CASTPRPGVTEAFF

j_call: TRBJ2-5
v_call: TRBV7-2
d_call: .
clone_size: .
cdr3_nt: TGTGCCAGCAGCCCCGGACAGAGAGAGACCCAGTACTTC
cdr3_aa: CASSPGQRETQYF

j_call: TRBJ2-5
v_call: TRBV7-3
d_call: TRBD1
clone_size: .
cdr3_nt: TGTGCCAGCAGCCGGGACAGGGGTCTCCAAGAGACCCAGTACTTC
cdr3_aa: CASSRDRGLQETQYF

j_call: TRBJ1-2
v_call: TRBV7-9
d_call: .
clone_size: .
cdr3_nt: TGTGCCAGCTCGGCGACAAACGCTAACTATGGCTACACCTTC
cdr3_aa: CASSATNANYGYTF

j_call: TRBJ2-7
v_call: TRBV18
d_call: .
clone_size: .
cdr3_nt: TGTGCCAGCTCATCGGGACGGGACTACGAGCAGTACTTC
cdr3_aa: CASSSGRDYEQYF

j_call: TRBJ2-7
v_call: TRBV6-6
d_call: TRBD1
clone_size: few
cdr3_nt: TGTGCCAGCCGGACAGGGGCCTACGAGCAGTACTTC
cdr3_aa: CASRTGAYEQYF

j_call: TRBJ2-7
v_call: TRBV6-6
d_call: TRBD2
clone_size: many
cdr3_nt: TGTGCCAGCAGTTACGGTCAGGGACGGTCAGCGGGAGGATACGAGCAGTACTTC
cdr3_aa: CASSYGQGRSAGGYEQYF